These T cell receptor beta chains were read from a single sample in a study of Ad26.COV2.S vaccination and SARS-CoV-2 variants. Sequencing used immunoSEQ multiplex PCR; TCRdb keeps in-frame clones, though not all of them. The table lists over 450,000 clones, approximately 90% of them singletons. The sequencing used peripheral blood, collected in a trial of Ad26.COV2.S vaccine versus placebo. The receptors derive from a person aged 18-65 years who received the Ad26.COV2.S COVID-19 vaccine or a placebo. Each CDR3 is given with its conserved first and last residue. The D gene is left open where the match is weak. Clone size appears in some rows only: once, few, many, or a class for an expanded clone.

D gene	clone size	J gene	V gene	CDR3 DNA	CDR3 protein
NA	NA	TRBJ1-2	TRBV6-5	TGTGCCAGCGGAAGGGGGGTCTATGGCTACACCTTC	CASGRGVYGYTF
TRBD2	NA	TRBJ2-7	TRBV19	TGTGCCAGTAGACGCGGGGGGGCCTACGAGCAGTACTTC	CASRRGGAYEQYF
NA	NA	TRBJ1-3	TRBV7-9	TGTGCCAGCAGAAATACAGCGCGGGGCTCTGGAAACACCATATATTTT	CASRNTARGSGNTIYF
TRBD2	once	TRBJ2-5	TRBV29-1	TGCAGCGTATGGACTAGCGGGAGGCAAGAGACCCAGTACTTC	CSVWTSGRQETQYF
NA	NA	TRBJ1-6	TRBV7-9	TGTGCCAGCAGCGACCCCACGTCAGGGGAGGCAGATTCACCCCTCCACTTT	CASSDPTSGEADSPLHF
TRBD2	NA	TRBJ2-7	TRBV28	TGTGCCAGCAGTACTCGACTAGCGGGGTACGAGCAGTACTTC	CASSTRLAGYEQYF
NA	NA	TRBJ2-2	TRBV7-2	TGTGCCAGCAGCTTAGTTTTAGTTTTAGGCGGGGAGCTGTTTTTT	CASSLVLVLGGELFF
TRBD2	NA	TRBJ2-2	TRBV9	TGTGCCAGCAGCGTAGCGGGAACTAGCGGGGGCCTATCGGGCGGGGAGCTGTTTTTT	CASSVAGTSGGLSGGELFF
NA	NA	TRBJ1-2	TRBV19	TGTGCCAGTAGTATGACACATGCTAACTATGGCTACACCTTC	CASSMTHANYGYTF
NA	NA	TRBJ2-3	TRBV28	TGTGCCAGCAGTCGATATCGGGAGCGAACCACAGATACGCAGTATTTT	CASSRYRERTTDTQYF
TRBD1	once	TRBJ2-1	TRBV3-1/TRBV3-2	TGTGCCAGCAGCCCCCGACAGGGAGTCGGCAATGAGCAGTTCTTC	CASSPRQGVGNEQFF
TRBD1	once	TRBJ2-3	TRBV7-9	TGTGCCAGCAGCCCCGGGACAGGGGGAGCAGATACGCAGTATTTT	CASSPGTGGADTQYF
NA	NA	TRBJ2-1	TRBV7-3	TGTGCCAGCAGCTTTCCTGGCAATGAGCAGTTCTTC	CASSFPGNEQFF
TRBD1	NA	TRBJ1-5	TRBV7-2	TGTGCCAGCAGCTTGGGGGGACAGGGGAAAAGCAATCAGCCCCAGCATTTT	CASSLGGQGKSNQPQHF
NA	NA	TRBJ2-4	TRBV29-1	TGCAGCGTTGCAAAGGGTTTAGCCAAAAACATTCAGTACTTC	CSVAKGLAKNIQYF
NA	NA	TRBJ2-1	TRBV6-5	TGTGCCAGTGATACGGGACTGTACAATGAGCAGTTCTTC	CASDTGLYNEQFF
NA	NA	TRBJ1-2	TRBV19	TGTGCCAGTAACCCTCGACAGGACCGTACCTATGGCTACACCTTC	CASNPRQDRTYGYTF
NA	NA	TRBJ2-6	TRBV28	TGTGCCAGCAGGAGGGACACTGGGGCCAACGTCCTGACTTTC	CASRRDTGANVLTF
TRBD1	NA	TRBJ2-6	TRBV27	TGTGCCAGCAGCCCCACCCCTGGGACAGGGGAATTAACCGGGGCCAACGTCCTGACTTTC	CASSPTPGTGELTGANVLTF
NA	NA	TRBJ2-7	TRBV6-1	TGTGCCAGCAGTGAACGGGGGGCACACGCCGGGGTACACGAGCAGTACTTC	CASSERGAHAGVHEQYF
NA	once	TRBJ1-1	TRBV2	TGTGCCAGCAGTGCTCAGACGGTAGTCACTGAAGCTTTCTTT	CASSAQTVVTEAFF
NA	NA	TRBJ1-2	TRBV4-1	TGCGCCAGCAGCCAAGATCCCGGGCATCTCTATGGCTACACCTTC	CASSQDPGHLYGYTF
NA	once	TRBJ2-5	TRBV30	TGTGCCTGGAGTGTGCGAATGTGGCAAGAGACCCAGTACTTC	CAWSVRMWQETQYF
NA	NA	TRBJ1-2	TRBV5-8	TGTGCCAGCAGATTTGCCGGGGGCTATGGCTACACCTTC	CASRFAGGYGYTF
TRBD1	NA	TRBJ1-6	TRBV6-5	TGTGCCGGCAGTTACTCGAGAGGGACAGGGGATGCACCCCTCCACTTT	CAGSYSRGTGDAPLHF
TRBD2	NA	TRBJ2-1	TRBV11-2	TGTGCCAGCAGAGGGACTAGCGGGACGAATGAGCAGTTCTTC	CASRGTSGTNEQFF
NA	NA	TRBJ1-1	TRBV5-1	TGCGCCAGCAGCTTGGTGGGGGACTACACTGAAGCTTTCTTT	CASSLVGDYTEAFF
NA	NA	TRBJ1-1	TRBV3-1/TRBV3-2	TGTGCCAGCAGCCAAGCTGAAACGGGAGTGAACACTGAAGCTTTCTTT	CASSQAETGVNTEAFF
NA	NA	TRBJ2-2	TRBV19	TGTGCCAGTAGTTCTCCGGGTACCCCTCCCGGGGAGCTGTTTTTT	CASSSPGTPPGELFF
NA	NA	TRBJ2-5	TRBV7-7	TGTGCTAGCAGCCCGGGAGCCGGGACTGCACAAGAGACCCAGTACTTC	CASSPGAGTAQETQYF
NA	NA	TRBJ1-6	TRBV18	TGTGCCAGCTCACAGGGTAATAATTCACCCCTCCACTTT	CASSQGNNSPLHF
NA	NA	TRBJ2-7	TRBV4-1	TGCGCCAGCAGCCAAGATCTCGCCGTGGACCACGGTGGGTCCTACGAGCAGTACTTC	CASSQDLAVDHGGSYEQYF
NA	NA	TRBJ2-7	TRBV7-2	TGTGCCAGCAGCTTATCCAGGGAAGGGGGCGAGCAGTACTTC	CASSLSREGGEQYF
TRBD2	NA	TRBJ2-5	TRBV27	TGTGCCAGCAGTTTGGGTCTAGCGGGAGTGGAGACCCAGTACTTC	CASSLGLAGVETQYF
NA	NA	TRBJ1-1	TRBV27	TGTGCCAGCAGACGAACAGGGATCCCTGAAGCTTTCTTT	CASRRTGIPEAFF
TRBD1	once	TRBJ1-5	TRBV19	TGTGCCAGTAGTCCAGGGACAGGTCAGCCCCAGCATTTT	CASSPGTGQPQHF
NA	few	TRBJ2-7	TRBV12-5	TGTGCTAGTGCCACAGCCCCTTGGGACGAGCAGTACTTC	CASATAPWDEQYF
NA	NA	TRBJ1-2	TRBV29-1	TGCAGCGGGGGGAGAGGGGACTATGGCTACACCTTC	CSGGRGDYGYTF
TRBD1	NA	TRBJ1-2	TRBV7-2	TGTGCCAGCAGCTCAGACGGGACAGGAAGAAGTTACACCTTC	CASSSDGTGRSYTF
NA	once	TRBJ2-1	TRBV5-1	TGCGCCAGCAGCTTTTTGACTGAGGGTGAGCAGTTCTTC	CASSFLTEGEQFF
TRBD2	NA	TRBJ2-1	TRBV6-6	TGTGCCAGCAGCCAACTAGCGCCTTCAAACAATGAGCAGTTCTTC	CASSQLAPSNNEQFF
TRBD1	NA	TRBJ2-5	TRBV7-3	TGTGCCAGCAGCTTAATAGGGGGCGAGACCCAGTACTTC	CASSLIGGETQYF
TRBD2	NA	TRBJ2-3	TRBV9	TGTGCCAGCAGCTTAACTAGCGGGAGGCCAGATACGCAGTATTTT	CASSLTSGRPDTQYF
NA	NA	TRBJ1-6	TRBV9	TGTGCCAGCAGCCTACAGGATTATAATTCACCCCTCCACTTT	CASSLQDYNSPLHF
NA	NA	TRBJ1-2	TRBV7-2	TGTGCCAGCAGCGGTCCGGGAACTCTAGGAGGCTACACCTTC	CASSGPGTLGGYTF
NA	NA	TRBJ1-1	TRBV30	TGTGCCTGGAGTGTCCAGGTAAAGAACACTGAAGCTTTCTTT	CAWSVQVKNTEAFF
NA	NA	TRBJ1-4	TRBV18	TGTGCCAGCTCACCACCGGCCGGAGGAAATGAAAAACTGTTTTTT	CASSPPAGGNEKLFF
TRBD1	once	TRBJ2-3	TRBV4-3	TGCGCCAGCAGCCAAGAGGGACAGGACTCAGATACGCAGTATTTT	CASSQEGQDSDTQYF